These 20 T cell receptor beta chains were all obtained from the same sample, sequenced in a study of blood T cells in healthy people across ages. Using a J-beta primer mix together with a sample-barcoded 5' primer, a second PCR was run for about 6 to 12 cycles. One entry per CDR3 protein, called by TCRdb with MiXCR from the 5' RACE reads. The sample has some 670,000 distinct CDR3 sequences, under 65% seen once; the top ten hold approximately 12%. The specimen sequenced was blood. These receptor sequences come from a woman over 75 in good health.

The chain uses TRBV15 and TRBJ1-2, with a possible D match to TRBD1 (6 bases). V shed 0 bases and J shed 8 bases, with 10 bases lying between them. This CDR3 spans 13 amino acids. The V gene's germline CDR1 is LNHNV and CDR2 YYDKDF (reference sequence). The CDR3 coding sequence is TGTGCCACCAGCAGAGATAGGGGGGCGGGCTACACCTTC. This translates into CATSRDRGAGYTF.

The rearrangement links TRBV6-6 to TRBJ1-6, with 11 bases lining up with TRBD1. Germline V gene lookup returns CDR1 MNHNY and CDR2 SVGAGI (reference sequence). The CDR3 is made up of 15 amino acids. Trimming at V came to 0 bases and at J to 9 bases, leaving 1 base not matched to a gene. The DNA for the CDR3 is TGTGCCAGCAGTTACTCCGGGACAGGGGGTTCACCCCTCCACTTT. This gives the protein CASSYSGTGGSPLHF.

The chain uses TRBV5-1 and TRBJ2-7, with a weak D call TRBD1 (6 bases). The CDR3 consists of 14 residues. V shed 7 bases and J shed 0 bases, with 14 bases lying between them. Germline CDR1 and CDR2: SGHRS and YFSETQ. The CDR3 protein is CASQADSFSYEQYF. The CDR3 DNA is TGCGCCAGCCAGGCGGACAGCTTCTCCTACGAGCAGTACTTC.

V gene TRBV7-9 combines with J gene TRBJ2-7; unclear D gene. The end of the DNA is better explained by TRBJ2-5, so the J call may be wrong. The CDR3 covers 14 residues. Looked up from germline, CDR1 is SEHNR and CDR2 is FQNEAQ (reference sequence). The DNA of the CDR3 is TGTGCCAGCACCCACCGGAGTCTAGGGGAGACCCAGTACTTC. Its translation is CASTHRSLGETQYF.

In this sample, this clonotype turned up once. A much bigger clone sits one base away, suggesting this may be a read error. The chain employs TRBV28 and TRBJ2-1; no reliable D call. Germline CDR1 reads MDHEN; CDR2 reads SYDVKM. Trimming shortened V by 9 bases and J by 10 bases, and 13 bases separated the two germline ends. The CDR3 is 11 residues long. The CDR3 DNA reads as TGTGCCAGTATAGGGTATAGCGAGCAGTTCTTC. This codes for CASIGYSEQFF.

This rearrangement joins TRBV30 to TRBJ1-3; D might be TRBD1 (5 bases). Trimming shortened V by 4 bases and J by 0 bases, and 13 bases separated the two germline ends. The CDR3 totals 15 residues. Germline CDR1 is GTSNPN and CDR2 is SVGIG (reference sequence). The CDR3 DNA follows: TGTGCCTGGAAAGTTAAGGGGAGCTCTGGAAACACCATATATTTT. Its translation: CAWKVKGSSGNTIYF.

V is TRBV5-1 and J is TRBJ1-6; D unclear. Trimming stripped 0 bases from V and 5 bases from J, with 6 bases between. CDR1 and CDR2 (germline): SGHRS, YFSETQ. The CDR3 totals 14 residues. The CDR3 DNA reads TGCGCCAGCAGCTTGGTTCAGGATAATTCACCCCTCCACTTT. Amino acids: CASSLVQDNSPLHF.

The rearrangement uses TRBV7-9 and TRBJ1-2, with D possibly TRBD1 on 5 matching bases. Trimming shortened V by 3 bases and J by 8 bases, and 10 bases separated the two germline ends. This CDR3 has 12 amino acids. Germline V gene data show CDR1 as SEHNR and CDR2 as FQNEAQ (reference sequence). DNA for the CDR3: TGTGCCAGCAGCTTGGGGGTTGCCGGCTACACCTTC. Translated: CASSLGVAGYTF. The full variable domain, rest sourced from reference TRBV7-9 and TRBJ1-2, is DTGVSQNPRHKITKRGQNVTFRCDPISEHNRLYWYRQTLGQGPEFLTYFQNEAQLEKSRLLSDRFSAERPKGSFSTLEIQRTEQGDSAMYLCASSLGVAGYTFGSGTRLTVV.

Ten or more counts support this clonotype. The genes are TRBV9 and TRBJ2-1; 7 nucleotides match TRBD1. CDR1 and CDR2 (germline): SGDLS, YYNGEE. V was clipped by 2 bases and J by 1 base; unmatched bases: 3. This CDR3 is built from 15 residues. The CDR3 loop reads CASSVMTGSYNEQFF. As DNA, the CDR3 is TGTGCCAGCAGCGTGATGACAGGGTCCTACAATGAGCAGTTCTTC.

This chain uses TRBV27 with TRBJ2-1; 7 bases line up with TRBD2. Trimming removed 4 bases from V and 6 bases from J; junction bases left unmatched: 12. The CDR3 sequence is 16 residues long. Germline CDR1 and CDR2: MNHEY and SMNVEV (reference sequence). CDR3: CASSSNTGGTGNEQFF. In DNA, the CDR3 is TGTGCCAGCAGTTCAAATACGGGAGGTACGGGCAATGAGCAGTTCTTC.

CDR3 bases: TGCAGTGCTAGAACCGGGGGCAAGGCCCAGTACTTC. This gives the protein CSARTGGKAQYF. V gene TRBV20-1 combines with J gene TRBJ2-5; D tentatively reads TRBD1 or TRBD2 (6 bases each). V dropped 2 bases and J dropped 9 bases, with 13 bases sitting between them. CDR3 length equals 12 residues. Germline V gene data show CDR1 as DFQATT and CDR2 as SNEGSKA (reference sequence).

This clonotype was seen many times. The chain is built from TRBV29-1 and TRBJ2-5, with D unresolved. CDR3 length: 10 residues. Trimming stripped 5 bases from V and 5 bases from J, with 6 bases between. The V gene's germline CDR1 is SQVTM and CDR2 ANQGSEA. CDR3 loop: CSVLGETQYF. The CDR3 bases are TGCAGCGTTTTGGGGGAGACCCAGTACTTC.

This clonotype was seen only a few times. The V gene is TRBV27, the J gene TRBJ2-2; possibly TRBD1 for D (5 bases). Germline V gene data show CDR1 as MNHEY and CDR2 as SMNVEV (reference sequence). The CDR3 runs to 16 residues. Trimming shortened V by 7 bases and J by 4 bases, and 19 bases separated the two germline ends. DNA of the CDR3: TGTGCCAGCAAAAGAGACAGACCCCGACCCACCGGGGAGCTGTTTTTT. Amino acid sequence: CASKRDRPRPTGELFF.

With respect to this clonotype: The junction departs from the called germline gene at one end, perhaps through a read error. CDR3 protein: CASRGQRVGTGTQYF. CDR3 coding DNA: TGTGCCAGCAGAGGACAGCGGGTCGGCACAGGTACGCAGTATTTT. The V gene is TRBV6-5, the J gene TRBJ2-3; D is perhaps TRBD1 or TRBD2 (6 bases each). The CDR3 consists of 15 residues. The germline V gene has CDR1 MNHEY and CDR2 SVGAGI.

The CDR3 DNA follows: TGCGCCAGCAGCCAAGATTCGGGAGGGCACTACGAGCAGTACTTC. Translation: CASSQDSGGHYEQYF. The chain combines TRBV4-3 with TRBJ2-5; 8 nucleotides match TRBD2. The J call is doubtful: the DNA matches TRBJ2-7 better. This CDR3 has 15 amino acids. The V gene's germline CDR1 is LGHNA and CDR2 YSLEER.

The CDR3 region is CASSYVGPKGYGYTF. DNA of the CDR3: TGTGCCAGCAGTTACGTGGGTCCTAAGGGGTATGGCTACACCTTC. The chain uses TRBV6-5 and TRBJ1-2, with a weak D call TRBD1 (5 bases). This CDR3 region has 15 residues. V was pared by 2 bases and J by 5 bases, with 15 bases between. Germline CDR1 reads MNHEY; CDR2 reads SVGAGI.

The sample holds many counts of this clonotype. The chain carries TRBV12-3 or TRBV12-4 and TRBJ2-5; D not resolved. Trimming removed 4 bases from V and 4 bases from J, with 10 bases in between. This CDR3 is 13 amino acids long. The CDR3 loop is CASSWAARETQYF. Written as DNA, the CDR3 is TGTGCCAGCAGTTGGGCGGCGCGAGAGACCCAGTACTTC.

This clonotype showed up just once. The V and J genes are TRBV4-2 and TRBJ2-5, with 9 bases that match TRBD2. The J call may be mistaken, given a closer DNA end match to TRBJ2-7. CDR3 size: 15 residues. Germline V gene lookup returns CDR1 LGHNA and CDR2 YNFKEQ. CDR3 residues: CASSRETSGTYEQYF. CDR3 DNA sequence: TGTGCCAGCAGCCGAGAGACTAGCGGTACCTACGAGCAGTACTTC.

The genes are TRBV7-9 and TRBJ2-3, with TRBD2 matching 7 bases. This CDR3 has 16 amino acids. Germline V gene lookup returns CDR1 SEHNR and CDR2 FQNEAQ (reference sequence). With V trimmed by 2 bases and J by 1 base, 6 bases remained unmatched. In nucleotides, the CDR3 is TGTGCCAGCAGCTTACCCGGACTAGACGGCACAGATACGCAGTATTTT. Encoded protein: CASSLPGLDGTDTQYF.

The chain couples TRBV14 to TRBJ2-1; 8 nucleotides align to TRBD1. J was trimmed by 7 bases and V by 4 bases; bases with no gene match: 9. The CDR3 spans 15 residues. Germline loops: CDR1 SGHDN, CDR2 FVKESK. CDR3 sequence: CASSRQGARRNEQFF. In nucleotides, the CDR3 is TGTGCCAGCAGCCGTCAGGGGGCGCGCCGGAATGAGCAGTTCTTC. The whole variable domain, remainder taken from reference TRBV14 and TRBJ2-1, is EAGVTQFPSHSVIEKGQTVTLRCDPISGHDNLYWYRRVMGKEIKFLLHFVKESKQDESGMPNNRFLAERTGGTYSTLKVQPAELEDSGVYFCASSRQGARRNEQFFGPGTRLTVL.